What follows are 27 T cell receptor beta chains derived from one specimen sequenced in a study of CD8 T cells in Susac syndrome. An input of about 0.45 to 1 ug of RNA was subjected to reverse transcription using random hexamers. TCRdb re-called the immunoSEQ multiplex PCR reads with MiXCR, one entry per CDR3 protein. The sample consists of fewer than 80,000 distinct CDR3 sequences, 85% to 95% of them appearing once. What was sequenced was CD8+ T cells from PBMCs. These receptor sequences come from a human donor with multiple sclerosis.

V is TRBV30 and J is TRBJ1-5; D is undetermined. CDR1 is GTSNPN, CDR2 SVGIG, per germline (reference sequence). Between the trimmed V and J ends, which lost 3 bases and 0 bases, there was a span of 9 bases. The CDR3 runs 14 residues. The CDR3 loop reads CAWSEIYSNQPQHF. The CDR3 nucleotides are TGTGCCTGGAGCGAGATCTATAGCAATCAGCCCCAGCATTTT.

CDR3 DNA: TGTGCCAGCAGTACCTCTTGGTTTATCGGAAGCAATCAGCCCCAGCATTTT. Encoded protein: CASSTSWFIGSNQPQHF. The genes are TRBV27 and TRBJ1-5; D ambiguous. Germline-derived CDR1 and CDR2 are MNHEY and SMNVEV (reference sequence). V lost 5 bases to trimming and J lost 1 base, with 18 bases between them. The CDR3 covers 17 residues.

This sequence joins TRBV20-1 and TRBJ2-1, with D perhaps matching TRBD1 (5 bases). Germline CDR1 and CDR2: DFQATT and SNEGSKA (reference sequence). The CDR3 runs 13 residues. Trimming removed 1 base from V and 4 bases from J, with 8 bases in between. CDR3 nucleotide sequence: TGCAGTGCTAGAGGGACACTATACAATGAGCAGTTCTTC. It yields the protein CSARGTLYNEQFF.

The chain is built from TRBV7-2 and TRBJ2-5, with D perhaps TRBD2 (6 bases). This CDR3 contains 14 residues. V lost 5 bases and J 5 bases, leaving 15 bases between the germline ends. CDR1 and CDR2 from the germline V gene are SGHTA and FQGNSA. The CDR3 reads CASSQNPGRETQYF. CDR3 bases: TGTGCCAGCAGCCAGAATCCGGGGAGGGAGACCCAGTACTTC.

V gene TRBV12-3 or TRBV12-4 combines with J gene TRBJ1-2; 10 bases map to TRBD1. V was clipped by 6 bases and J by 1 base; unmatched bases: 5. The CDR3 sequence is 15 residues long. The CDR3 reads CASRFGQGGNYGYTF. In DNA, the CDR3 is TGTGCCAGCAGATTCGGACAGGGGGGTAACTATGGCTACACCTTC.

CDR3 sequence reads: CASSPPAQSSYNEQFF. Here the CDR3 DNA reads TGTGCCAGCAGCCCCCCGGCACAGAGCTCCTACAATGAGCAGTTCTTC. This chain links TRBV7-9 with TRBJ2-1, with D unclear. Trimming took 5 bases from V and 0 from J, leaving 14 bases between them. Germline V lookup: CDR1 SEHNR, CDR2 FQNEAQ (reference sequence). The length of the CDR3 is 16 residues.

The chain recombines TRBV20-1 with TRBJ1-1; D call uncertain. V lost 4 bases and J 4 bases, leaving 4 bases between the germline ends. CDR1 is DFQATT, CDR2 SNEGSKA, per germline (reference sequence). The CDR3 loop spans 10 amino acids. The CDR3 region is CSAKITEAFF. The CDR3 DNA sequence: TGCAGTGCTAAAATCACTGAAGCTTTCTTT.

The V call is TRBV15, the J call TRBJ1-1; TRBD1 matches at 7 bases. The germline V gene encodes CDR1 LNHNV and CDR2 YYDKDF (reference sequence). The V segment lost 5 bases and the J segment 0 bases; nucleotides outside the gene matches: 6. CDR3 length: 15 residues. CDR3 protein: CATSPRQGVNTEAFF. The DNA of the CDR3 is TGTGCCACCAGCCCAAGACAGGGCGTGAACACTGAAGCTTTCTTT. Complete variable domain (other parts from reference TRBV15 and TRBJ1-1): DAMVIQNPRYQVTQFGKPVTLSCSQTLNHNVMYWYQQKSSQAPKLLFHYYDKDFNNEADTPDNFQSRRPNTSFCFLDIRSPGLGDTAMYLCATSPRQGVNTEAFFGQGTRLTVV.

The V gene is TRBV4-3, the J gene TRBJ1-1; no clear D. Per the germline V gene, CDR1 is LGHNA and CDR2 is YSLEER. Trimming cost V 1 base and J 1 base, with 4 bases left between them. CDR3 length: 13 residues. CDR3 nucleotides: TGCGCCAGCAGCCAAGTAGAGAACACTGAAGCTTTCTTT. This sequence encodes CASSQVENTEAFF.

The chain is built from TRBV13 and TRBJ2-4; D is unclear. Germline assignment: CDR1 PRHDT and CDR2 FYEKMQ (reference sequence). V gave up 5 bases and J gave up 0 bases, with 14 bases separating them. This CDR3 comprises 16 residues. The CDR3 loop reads CASSPLGELAKNIQYF. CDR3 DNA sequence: TGTGCCAGCAGCCCTCTCGGCGAGTTAGCCAAAAACATTCAGTACTTC. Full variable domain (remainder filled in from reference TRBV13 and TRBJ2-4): AAGVIQSPRHLIKEKRETATLKCYPIPRHDTVYWYQQGPGQDPQFLISFYEKMQSDKGSIPDRFSAQQFSDYHSELNMSSLELGDSALYFCASSPLGELAKNIQYFGAGTRLSVL.

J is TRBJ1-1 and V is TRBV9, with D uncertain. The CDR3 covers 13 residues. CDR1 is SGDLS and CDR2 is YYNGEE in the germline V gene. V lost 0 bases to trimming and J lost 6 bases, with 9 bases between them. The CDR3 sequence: CASSVDVPAEAFF. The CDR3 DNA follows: TGTGCCAGCAGCGTAGACGTGCCTGCTGAAGCTTTCTTT.

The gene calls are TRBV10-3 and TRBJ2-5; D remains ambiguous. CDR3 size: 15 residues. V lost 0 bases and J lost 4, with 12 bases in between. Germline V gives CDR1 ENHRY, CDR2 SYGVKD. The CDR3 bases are TGTGCCATCAGTGAGTCGCCTGAGGCAGGAGAGACCCAGTACTTC. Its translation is CAISESPEAGETQYF.

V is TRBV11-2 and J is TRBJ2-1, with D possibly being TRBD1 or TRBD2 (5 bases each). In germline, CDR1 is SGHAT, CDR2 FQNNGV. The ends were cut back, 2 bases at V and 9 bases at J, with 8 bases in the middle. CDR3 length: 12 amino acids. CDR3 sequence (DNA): TGTGCCAGCAGCTTAACCGGGACTGAGCAGTTCTTC. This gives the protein CASSLTGTEQFF.

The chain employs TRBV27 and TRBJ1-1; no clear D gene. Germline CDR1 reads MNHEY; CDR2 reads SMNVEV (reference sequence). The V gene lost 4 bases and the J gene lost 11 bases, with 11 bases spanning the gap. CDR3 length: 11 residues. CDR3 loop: CASSSYTRAFF. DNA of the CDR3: TGTGCCAGCAGTTCATACACAAGGGCTTTCTTT.

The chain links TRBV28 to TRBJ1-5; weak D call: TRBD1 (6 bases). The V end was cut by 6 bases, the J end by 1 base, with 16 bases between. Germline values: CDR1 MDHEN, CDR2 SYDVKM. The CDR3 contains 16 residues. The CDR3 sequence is CASSLSGQSSNQPQHF. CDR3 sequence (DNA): TGTGCCAGCAGCCTCTCCGGACAGTCCAGCAATCAGCCCCAGCATTTT.

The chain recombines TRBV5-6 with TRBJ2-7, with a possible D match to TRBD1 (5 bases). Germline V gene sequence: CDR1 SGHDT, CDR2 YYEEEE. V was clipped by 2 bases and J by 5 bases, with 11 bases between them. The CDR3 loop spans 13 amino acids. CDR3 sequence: CASSFLGADEQYF. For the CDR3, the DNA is TGTGCCAGCAGCTTTTTAGGGGCGGACGAGCAGTACTTC.

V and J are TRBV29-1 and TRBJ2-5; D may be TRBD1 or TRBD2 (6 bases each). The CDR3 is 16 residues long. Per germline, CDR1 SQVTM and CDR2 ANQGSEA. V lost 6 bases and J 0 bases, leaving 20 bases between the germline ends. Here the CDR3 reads CSVSRGPGWDQETQYF. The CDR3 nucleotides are TGCAGCGTGAGCCGGGGGCCGGGATGGGACCAAGAGACCCAGTACTTC.

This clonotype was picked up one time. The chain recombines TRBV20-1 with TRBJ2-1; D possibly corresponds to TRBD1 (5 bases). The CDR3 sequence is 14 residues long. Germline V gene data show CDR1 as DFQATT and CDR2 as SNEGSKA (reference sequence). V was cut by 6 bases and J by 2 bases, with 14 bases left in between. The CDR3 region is CSATDTSPYNEQFF. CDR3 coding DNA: TGCAGTGCCACGGACACCAGTCCCTACAATGAGCAGTTCTTC.

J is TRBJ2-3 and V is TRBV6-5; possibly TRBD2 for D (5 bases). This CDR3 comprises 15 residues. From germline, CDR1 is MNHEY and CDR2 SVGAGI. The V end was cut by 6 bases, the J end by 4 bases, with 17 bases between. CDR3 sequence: CASSPSGSGADTQYF. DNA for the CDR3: TGTGCCAGCAGCCCCTCGGGGTCCGGGGCAGATACGCAGTATTTT.

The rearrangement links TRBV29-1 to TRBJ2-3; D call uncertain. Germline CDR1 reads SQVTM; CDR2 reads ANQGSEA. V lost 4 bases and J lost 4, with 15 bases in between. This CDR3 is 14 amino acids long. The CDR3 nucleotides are TGCAGCGTTGCTCTGGGCCTTGAGGCAGATACGCAGTATTTT. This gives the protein CSVALGLEADTQYF.

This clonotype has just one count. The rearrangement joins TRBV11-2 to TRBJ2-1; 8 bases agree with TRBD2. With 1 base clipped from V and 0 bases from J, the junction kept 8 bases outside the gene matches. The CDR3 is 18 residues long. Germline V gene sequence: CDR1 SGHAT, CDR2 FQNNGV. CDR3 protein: CASSLAVTSVSSYNEQFF. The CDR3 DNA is TGTGCCAGCAGCTTAGCGGTGACTAGCGTTAGCTCCTACAATGAGCAGTTCTTC.

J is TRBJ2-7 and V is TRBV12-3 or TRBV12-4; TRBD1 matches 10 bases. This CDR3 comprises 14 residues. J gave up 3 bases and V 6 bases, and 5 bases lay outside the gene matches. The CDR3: CASSPTGGIYEQYF. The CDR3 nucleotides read TGTGCCAGCAGCCCGACAGGGGGCATCTACGAGCAGTACTTC.

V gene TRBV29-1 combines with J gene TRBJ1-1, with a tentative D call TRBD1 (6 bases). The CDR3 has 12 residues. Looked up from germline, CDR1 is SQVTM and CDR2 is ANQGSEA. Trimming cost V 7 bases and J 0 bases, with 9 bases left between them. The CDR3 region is CSGGHLNTEAFF. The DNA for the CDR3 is TGCAGCGGGGGACATTTGAACACTGAAGCTTTCTTT.

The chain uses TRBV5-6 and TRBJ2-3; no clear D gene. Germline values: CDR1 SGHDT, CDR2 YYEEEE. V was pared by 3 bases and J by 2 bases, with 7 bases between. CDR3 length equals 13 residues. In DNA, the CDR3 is TGTGCCAGCAGCTATTCAAACACAGATACGCAGTATTTT. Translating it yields CASSYSNTDTQYF.

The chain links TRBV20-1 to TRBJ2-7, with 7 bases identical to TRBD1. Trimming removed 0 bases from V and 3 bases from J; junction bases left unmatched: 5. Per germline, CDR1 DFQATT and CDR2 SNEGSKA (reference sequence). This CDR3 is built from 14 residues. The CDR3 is CSARDQGEYYEQYF. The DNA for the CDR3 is TGCAGTGCTAGAGATCAGGGGGAATACTACGAGCAGTACTTC.

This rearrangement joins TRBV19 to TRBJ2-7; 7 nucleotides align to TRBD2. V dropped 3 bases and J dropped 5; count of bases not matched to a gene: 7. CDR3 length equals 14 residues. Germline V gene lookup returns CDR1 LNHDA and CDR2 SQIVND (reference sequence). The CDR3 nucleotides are TGTGCCAGTAGTATGGGAGGGACCGTCGACGAGCAGTACTTC. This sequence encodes CASSMGGTVDEQYF.

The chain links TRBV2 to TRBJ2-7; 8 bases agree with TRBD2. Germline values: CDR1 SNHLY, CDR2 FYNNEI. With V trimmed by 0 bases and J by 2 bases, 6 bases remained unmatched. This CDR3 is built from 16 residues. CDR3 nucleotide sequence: TGTGCCAGCAGTGAAGCGGGGGGACTAGAGACCTACGAGCAGTACTTC. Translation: CASSEAGGLETYEQYF.